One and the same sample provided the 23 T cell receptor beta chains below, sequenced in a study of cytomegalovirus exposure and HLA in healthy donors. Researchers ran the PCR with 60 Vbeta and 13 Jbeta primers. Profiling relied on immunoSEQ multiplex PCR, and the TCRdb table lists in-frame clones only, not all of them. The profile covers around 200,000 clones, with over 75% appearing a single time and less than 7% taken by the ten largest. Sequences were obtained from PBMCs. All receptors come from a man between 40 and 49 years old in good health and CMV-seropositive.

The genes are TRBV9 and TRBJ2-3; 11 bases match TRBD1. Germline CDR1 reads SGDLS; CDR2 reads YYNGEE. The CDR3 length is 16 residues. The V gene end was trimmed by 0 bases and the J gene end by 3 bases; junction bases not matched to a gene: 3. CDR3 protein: CASSVGDRGSTDTQYF. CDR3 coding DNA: TGTGCCAGCAGCGTAGGGGACAGGGGGAGTACAGATACGCAGTATTTT.

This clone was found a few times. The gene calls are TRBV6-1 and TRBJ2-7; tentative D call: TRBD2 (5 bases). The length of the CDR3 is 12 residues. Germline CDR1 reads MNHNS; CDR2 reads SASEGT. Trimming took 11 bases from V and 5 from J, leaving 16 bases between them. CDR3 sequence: CAHRRGSHEQYF. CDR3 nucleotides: TGTGCCCATCGCCGGGGTTCCCACGAGCAGTACTTC.

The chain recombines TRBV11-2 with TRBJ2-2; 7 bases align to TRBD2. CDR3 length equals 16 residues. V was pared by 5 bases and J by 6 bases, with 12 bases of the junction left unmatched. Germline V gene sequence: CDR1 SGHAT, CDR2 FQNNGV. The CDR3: CASSKVGGLVPGELFF. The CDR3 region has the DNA TGTGCCAGCAGCAAAGTCGGCGGACTAGTGCCCGGGGAGCTGTTTTTT.

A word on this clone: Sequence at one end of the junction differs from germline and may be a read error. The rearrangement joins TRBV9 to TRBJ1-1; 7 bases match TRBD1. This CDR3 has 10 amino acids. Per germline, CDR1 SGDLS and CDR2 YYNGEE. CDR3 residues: CASSPRQGSF. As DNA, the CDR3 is TGTGCCAGCAGCCCAAGACAGGGTTCTTTT. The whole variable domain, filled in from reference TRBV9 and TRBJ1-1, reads DSGVTQTPKHLITATGQRVTLRCSPRSGDLSVYWYQQSLDQGLQFLIQYYNGEERAKGNILERFSAQQFPDLHSELNLSSLELGDSALYFCASSPRQGSFGQGTRLTVV.

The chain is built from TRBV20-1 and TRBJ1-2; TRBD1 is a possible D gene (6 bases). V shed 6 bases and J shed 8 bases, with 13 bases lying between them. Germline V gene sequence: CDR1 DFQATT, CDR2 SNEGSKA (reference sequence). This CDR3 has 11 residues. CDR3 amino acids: CSAVTGPGYTF. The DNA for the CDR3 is TGCAGTGCAGTTACAGGGCCGGGCTACACCTTC.

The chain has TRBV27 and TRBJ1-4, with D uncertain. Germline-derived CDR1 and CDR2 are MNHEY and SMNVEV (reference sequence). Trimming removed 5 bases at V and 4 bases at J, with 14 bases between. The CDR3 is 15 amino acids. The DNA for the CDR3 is TGTGCCAGCAGTCCCCGACCGAACTATAATGAAAAACTGTTTTTT. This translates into CASSPRPNYNEKLFF.

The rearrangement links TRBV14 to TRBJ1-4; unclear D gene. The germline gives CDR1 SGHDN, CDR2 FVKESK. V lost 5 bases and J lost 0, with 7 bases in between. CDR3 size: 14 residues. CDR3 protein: CASSFHATNEKLFF. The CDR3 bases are TGTGCCAGCAGCTTCCATGCAACTAATGAAAAACTGTTTTTT.

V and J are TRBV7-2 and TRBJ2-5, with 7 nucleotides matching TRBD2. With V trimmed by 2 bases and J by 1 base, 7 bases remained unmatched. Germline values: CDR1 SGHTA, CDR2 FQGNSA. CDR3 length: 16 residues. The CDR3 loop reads CASSLSLGLGQETQYF. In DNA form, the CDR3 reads TGTGCCAGCAGCTTATCCCTAGGACTAGGCCAAGAGACCCAGTACTTC. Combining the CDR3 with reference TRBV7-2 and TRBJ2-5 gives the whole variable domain GAGVSQSPSNKVTEKGKDVELRCDPISGHTALYWYRQSLGQGLEFLIYFQGNSAPDKSGLPSDRFSAERTGGSVSTLTIQRTQQEDSAVYLCASSLSLGLGQETQYFGPGTRLLVL.

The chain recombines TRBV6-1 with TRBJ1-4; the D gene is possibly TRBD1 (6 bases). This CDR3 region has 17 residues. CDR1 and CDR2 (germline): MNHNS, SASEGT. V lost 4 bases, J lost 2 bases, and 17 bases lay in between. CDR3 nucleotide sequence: TGTGCCAGCAGTGCGTCAGGGGCCGCGATTACTAATGAAAAACTGTTTTTT. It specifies CASSASGAAITNEKLFF.

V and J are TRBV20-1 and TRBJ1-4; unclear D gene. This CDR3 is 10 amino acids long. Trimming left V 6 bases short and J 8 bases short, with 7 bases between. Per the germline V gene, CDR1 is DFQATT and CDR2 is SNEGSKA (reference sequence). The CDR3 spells CSAGGEKLFF. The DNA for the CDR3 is TGCAGTGCAGGCGGCGAAAAACTGTTTTTT.

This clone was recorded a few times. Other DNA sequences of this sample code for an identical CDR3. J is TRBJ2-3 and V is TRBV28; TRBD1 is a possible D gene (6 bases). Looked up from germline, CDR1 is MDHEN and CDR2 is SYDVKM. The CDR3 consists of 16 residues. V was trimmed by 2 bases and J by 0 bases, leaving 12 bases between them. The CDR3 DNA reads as TGTGCCAGCAGTTTACCGACAGGATCTAGCACAGATACGCAGTATTTT. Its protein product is CASSLPTGSSTDTQYF.

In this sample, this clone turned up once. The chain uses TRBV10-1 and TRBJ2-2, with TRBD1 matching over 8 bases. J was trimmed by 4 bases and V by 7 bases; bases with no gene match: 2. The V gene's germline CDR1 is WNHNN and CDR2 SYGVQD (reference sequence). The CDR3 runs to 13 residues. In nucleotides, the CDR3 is TGCGCCAGCACAGGGGGCATCACCGGGGAGCTGTTTTTT. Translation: CASTGGITGELFF.

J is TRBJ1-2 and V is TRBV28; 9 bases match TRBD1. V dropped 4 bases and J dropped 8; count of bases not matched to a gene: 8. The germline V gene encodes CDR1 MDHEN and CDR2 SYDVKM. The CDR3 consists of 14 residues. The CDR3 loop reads CASSSTGGAGGYTF. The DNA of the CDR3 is TGTGCCAGCAGTTCCACAGGGGGCGCAGGGGGCTACACCTTC.

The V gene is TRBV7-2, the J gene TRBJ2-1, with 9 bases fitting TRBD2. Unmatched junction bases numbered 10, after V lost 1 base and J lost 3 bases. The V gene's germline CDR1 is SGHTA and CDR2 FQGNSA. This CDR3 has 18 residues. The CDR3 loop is CASSLELVRGGVYNEQFF. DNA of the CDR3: TGTGCCAGCAGCTTAGAACTAGTGCGGGGGGGGGTCTACAATGAGCAGTTCTTC.

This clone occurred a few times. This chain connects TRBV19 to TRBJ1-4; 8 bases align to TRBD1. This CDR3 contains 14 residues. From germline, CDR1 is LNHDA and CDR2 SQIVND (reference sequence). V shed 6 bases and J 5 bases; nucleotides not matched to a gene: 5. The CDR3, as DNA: TGTGCCAGTAGCAAAGACAGGGGAAATGAAAAACTGTTTTTT. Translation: CASSKDRGNEKLFF.

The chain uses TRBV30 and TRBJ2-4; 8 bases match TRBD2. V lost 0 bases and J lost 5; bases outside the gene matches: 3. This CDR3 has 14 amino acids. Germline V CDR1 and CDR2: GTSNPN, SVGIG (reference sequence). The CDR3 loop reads CAWSVGTRENIQYF. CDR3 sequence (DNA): TGTGCCTGGAGTGTGGGGACTAGAGAAAACATTCAGTACTTC. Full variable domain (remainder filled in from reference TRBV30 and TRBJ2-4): SQTIHQWPATLVQPVGSPLSLECTVEGTSNPNLYWYRQAAGRGLQLLFYSVGIGQISSEVPQNLSASRPQDRQFILSSKKLLLSDSGFYLCAWSVGTRENIQYFGAGTRLSVL.

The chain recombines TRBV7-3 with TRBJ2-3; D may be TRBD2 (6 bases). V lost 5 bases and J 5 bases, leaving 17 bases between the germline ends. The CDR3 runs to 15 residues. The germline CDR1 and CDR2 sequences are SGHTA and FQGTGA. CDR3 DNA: TGTGCCAGCAGCCCACTCGGCGGGGTTGGAGATACGCAGTATTTT. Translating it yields CASSPLGGVGDTQYF.

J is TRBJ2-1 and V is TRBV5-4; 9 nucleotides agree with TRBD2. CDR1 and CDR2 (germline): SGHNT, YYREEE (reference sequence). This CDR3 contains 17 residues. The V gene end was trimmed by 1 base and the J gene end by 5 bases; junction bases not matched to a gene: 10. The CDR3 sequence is CASSLFSGGVFDNEQFF. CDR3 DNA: TGTGCCAGCAGCTTGTTTAGCGGGGGAGTCTTCGACAATGAGCAGTTCTTC. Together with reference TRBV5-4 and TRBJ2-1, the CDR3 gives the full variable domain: ETGVTQSPTHLIKTRGQQVTLRCSSQSGHNTVSWYQQALGQGPQFIFQYYREEENGRGNFPPRFSGLQFPNYSSELNVNALELDDSALYLCASSLFSGGVFDNEQFFGPGTRLTVL.

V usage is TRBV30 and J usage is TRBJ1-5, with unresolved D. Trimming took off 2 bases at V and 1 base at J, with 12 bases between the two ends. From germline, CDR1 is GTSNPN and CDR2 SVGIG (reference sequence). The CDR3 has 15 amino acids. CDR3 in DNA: TGTGCCTGGAGTACCTCGGGGTCGAGCAATCAGCCCCAGCATTTT. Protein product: CAWSTSGSSNQPQHF.

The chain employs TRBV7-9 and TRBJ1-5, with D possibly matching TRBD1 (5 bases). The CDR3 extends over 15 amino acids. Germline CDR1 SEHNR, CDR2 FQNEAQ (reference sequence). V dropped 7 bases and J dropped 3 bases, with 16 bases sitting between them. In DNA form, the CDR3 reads TGTGCCAGCAACAATGACGGCAGGGACAATCAGCCCCAGCATTTT. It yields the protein CASNNDGRDNQPQHF.

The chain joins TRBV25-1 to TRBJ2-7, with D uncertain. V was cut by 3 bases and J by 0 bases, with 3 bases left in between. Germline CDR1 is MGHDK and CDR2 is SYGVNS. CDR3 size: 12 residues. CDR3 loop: CASSDRSYEQYF. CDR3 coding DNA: TGTGCCAGCAGTGACCGCTCCTACGAGCAGTACTTC.

This chain's CDR3 is CASSLWTANYGYTF. The CDR3 DNA is TGTGCCAGCAGTTTATGGACTGCTAACTATGGCTACACCTTC. This chain links TRBV28 with TRBJ1-2; D not certain. The CDR3 contains 14 residues. The V gene's germline CDR1 is MDHEN and CDR2 SYDVKM. V was trimmed by 0 bases and J by 0 bases, leaving 5 bases between them.

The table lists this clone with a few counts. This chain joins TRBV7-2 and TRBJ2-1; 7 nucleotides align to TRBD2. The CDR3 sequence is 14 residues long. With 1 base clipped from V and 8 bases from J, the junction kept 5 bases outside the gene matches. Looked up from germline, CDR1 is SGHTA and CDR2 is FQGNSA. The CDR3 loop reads CASSLGTSGDEQFF. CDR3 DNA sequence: TGTGCCAGCAGCTTAGGGACTAGTGGGGATGAGCAGTTCTTC.